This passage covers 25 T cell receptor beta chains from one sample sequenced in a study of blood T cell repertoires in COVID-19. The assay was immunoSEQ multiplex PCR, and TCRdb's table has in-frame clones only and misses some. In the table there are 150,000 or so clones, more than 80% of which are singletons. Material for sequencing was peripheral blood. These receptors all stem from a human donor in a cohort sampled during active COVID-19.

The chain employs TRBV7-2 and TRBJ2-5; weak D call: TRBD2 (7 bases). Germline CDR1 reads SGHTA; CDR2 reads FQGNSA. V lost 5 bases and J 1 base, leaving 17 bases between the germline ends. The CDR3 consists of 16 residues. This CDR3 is CASSPMGGGLQETQYF. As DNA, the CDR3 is TGTGCCAGCAGCCCTATGGGGGGGGGCCTCCAAGAGACCCAGTACTTC.

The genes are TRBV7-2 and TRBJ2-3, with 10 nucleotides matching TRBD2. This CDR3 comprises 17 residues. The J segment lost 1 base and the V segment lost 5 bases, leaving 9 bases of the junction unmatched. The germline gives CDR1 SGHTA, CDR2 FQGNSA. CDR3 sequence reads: CASSAGLAGGRTDTQYF. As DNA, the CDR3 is TGTGCCAGCAGCGCCGGGTTAGCGGGGGGTCGCACAGATACGCAGTATTTT.

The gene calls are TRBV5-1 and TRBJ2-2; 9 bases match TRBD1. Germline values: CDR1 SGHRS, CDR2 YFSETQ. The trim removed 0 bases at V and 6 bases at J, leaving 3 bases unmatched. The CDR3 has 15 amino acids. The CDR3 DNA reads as TGCGCCAGCAGCTTGGCGGGACAGGGTCCCGGGGAGCTGTTTTTT. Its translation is CASSLAGQGPGELFF.

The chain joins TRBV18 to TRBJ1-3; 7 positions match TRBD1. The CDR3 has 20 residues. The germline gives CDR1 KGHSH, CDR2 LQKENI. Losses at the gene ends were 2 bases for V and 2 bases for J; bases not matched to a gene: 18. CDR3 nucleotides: TGTGCCAGCTCACCAACTACTCACTCCGGGAGACAGGGTACTGGAAACACCATATATTTT. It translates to CASSPTTHSGRQGTGNTIYF.

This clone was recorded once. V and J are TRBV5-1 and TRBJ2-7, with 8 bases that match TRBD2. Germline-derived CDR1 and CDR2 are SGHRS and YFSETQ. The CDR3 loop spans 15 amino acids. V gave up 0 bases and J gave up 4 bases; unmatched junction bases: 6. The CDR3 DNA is TGCGCCAGCAGCTTGGAAAGCGGGGGAGGTTACGAGCAGTACTTC. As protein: CASSLESGGGYEQYF.

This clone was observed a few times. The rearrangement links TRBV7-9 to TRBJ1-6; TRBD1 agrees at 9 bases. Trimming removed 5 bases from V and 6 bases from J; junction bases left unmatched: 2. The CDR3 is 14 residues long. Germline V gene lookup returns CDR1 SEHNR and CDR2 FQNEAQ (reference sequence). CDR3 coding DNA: TGTGCCAGCAGCGAGGACAGGGGTAATTCACCCCTCCACTTT. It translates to CASSEDRGNSPLHF.

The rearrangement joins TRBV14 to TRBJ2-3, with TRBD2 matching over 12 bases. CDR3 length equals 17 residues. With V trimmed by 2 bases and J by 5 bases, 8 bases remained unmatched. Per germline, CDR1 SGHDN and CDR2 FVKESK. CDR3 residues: CASSQLGTSGLGDTQYF. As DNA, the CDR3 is TGTGCCAGCAGCCAACTTGGGACTAGCGGGTTGGGAGATACGCAGTATTTT.

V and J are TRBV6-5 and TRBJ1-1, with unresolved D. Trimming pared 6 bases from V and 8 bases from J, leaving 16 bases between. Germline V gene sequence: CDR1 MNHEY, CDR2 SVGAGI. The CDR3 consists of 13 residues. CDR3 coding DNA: TGTGCCAGCAGGAGGGTACAGACCCTGGAAGCTTTCTTT. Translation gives CASRRVQTLEAFF.

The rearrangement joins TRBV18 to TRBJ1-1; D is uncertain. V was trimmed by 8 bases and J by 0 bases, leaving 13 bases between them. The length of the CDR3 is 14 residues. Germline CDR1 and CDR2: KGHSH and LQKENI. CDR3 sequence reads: CASTTGNLNTEAFF. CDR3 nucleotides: TGTGCCAGCACTACCGGCAATCTGAACACTGAAGCTTTCTTT.

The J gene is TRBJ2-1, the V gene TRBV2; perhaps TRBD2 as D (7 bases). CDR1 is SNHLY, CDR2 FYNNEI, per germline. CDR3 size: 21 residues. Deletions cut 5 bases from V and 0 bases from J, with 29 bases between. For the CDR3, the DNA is TGTGCCAGCAGTCCGATTAGCGCGGGGGAAGGAGGGGGAAGCTCCTACAATGAGCAGTTCTTC. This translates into CASSPISAGEGGGSSYNEQFF.

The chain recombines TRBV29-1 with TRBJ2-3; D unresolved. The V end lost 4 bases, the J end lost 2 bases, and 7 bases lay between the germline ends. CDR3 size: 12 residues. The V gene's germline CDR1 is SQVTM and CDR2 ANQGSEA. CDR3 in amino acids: CSVALLTDTQYF. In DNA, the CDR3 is TGCAGCGTTGCACTCCTCACAGATACGCAGTATTTT.

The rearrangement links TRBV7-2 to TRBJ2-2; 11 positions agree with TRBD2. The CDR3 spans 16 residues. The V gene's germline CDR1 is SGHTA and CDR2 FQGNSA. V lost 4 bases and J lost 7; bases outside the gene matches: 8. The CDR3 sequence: CASSSLAGGGDGELFF. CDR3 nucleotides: TGTGCCAGCAGCTCGCTAGCGGGAGGAGGGGACGGGGAGCTGTTTTTT.

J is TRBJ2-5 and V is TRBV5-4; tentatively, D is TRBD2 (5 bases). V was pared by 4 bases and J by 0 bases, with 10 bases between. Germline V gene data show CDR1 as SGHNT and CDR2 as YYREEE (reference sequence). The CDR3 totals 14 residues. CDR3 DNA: TGTGCCAGCAGCCCGAGCGGAGACCAAGAGACCCAGTACTTC. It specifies CASSPSGDQETQYF.

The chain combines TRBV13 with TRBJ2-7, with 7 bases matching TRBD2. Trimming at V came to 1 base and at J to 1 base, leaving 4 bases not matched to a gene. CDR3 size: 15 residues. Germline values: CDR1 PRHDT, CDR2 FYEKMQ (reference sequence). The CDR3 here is CASSLVASGSYEQYF. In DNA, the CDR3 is TGTGCCAGCAGCTTAGTCGCTAGCGGATCCTACGAGCAGTACTTC.

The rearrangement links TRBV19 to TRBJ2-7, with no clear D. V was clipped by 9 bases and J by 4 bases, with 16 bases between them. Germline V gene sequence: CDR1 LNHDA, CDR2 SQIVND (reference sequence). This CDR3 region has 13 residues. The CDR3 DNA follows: TGTGCCAGCCAATCCCCCGAGGAATACGAGCAGTACTTC. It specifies CASQSPEEYEQYF.

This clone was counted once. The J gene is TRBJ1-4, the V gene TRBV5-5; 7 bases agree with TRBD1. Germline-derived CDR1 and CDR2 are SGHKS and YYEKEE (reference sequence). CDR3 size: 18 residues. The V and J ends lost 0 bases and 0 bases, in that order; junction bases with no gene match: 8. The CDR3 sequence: CASSLGRTGTSTNEKLFF. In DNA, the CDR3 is TGTGCCAGCAGCTTGGGTAGGACAGGAACCTCAACTAATGAAAAACTGTTTTTT.

CDR3 protein: CASSLSRGPNEQFF. The CDR3 coding sequence is TGTGCCAGCAGTTTATCGAGGGGGCCCAATGAGCAGTTCTTC. V is TRBV27 and J is TRBJ2-1, with 7 bases lining up with TRBD1. CDR1 and CDR2 (germline): MNHEY, SMNVEV (reference sequence). With 0 bases clipped from V and 6 bases from J, the junction kept 2 bases outside the gene matches. The CDR3 is made up of 14 amino acids.

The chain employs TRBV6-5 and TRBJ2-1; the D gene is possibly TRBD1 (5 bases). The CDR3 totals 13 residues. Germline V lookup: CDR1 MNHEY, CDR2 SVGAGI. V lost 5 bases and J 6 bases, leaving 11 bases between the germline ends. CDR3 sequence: CASSPGFSNEQFF. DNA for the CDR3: TGTGCCAGCAGTCCAGGGTTTTCCAATGAGCAGTTCTTC.

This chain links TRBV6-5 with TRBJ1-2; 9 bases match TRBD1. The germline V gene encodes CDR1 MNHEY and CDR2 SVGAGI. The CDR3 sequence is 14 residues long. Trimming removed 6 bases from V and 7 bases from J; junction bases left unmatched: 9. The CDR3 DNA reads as TGTGCCAGCAGAACACCGGGACAGGGACTTGGCTACACCTTC. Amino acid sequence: CASRTPGQGLGYTF.

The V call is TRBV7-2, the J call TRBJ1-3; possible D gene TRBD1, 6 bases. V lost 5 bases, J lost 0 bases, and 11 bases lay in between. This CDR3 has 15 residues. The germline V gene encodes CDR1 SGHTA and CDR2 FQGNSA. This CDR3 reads CASSPGTSSGNTIYF. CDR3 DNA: TGTGCCAGCAGCCCCGGGACAAGCTCTGGAAACACCATATATTTT.

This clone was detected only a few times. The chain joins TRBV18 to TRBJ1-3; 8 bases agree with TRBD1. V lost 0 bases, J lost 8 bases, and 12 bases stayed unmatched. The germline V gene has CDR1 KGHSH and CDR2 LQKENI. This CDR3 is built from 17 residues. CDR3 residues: CASSPPTGGRDTDTIYF. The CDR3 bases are TGTGCCAGCTCACCACCTACAGGGGGACGTGACACCGACACCATATATTTT.

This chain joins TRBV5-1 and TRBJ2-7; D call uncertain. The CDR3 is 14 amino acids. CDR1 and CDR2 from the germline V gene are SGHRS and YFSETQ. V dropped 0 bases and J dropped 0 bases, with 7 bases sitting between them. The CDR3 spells CASSLGVASYEQYF. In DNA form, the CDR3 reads TGCGCCAGCAGCTTGGGGGTAGCCTCCTACGAGCAGTACTTC.

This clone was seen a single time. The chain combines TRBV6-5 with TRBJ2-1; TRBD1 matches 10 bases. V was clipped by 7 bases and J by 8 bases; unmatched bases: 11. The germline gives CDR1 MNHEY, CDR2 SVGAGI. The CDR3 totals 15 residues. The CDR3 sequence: CASKILDRGKDEQFF. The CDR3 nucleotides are TGTGCCAGCAAAATTTTGGACAGGGGGAAGGATGAGCAGTTCTTC.

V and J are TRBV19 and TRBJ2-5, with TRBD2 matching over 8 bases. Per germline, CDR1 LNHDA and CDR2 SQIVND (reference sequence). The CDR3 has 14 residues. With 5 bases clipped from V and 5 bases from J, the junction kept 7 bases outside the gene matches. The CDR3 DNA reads TGTGCCAGTAGTGTCGGGGGACTAGTCGAGACCCAGTACTTC. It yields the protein CASSVGGLVETQYF.

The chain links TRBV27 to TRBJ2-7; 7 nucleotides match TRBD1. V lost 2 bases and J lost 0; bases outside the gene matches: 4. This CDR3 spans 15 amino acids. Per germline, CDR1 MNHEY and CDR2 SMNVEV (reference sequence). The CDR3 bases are TGTGCCAGCAGTTTAGAAGGGACAGACTCCTACGAGCAGTACTTC. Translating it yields CASSLEGTDSYEQYF.